The 27 T cell receptor beta chains given below trace back to one sample, sequenced in a study of Graves' ophthalmopathy and Graves' hyperthyroidism. RNA transcripts were the source from which TCR beta CDR3 regions were amplified. The first-round RT-PCR employed HTBI primers together with the Qiagen OneStep RT-PCR kit. A multiplex PCR was then performed as the second round. TCRdb reprocessed the multiplex PCR reads with MiXCR, giving one entry per CDR3 protein. Of 350,000 or so distinct CDR3 sequences listed, under 20% are singletons. Sample: peripheral blood. These receptors originate from an adult man with Graves' ophthalmopathy.

This clonotype has at least ten counts. This chain uses TRBV9 with TRBJ2-2; D perhaps matches TRBD2 (6 bases). The CDR3 is made up of 14 amino acids. Per the germline V gene, CDR1 is SGDLS and CDR2 is YYNGEE. V dropped 7 bases and J dropped 1 base, with 11 bases sitting between them. The CDR3 sequence: CASLDSGNTGELFF. Here the CDR3 DNA reads TGTGCCAGCCTCGATAGCGGGAACACCGGGGAGCTGTTTTTT.

The J gene is TRBJ1-6, the V gene TRBV6-1, with 9 bases lining up with TRBD1. V lost 7 bases, J lost 8 bases, and 6 bases stayed unmatched. Germline CDR1 and CDR2: MNHNS and SASEGT. This CDR3 has 14 residues. The CDR3 region is CASTGTGSHSPLHF. DNA for the CDR3: TGTGCCAGCACGGGGACAGGGTCGCATTCACCCCTCCACTTT.

In its sample, this clonotype was seen many times. This chain joins TRBV15 and TRBJ1-5; no reliable D call. Germline V CDR1 and CDR2: LNHNV, YYDKDF (reference sequence). Between the trimmed V and J ends, which lost 5 bases and 0 bases, there was a span of 11 bases. There are 15 residues in the CDR3. In DNA form, the CDR3 reads TGTGCCACCAGCCTGACGGAATATAGCAATCAGCCCCAGCATTTT. Translation: CATSLTEYSNQPQHF. The full variable domain, rest sourced from reference TRBV15 and TRBJ1-5, is DAMVIQNPRYQVTQFGKPVTLSCSQTLNHNVMYWYQQKSSQAPKLLFHYYDKDFNNEADTPDNFQSRRPNTSFCFLDIRSPGLGDTAMYLCATSLTEYSNQPQHFGDGTRLSIL.

The sample holds many counts of this clonotype. The chain has TRBV14 and TRBJ1-3, with D possibly being TRBD1 (6 bases). This CDR3 comprises 13 residues. V was shortened by 2 bases and J by 7 bases, with 9 bases between the two germline ends. Germline loops: CDR1 SGHDN, CDR2 FVKESK. This CDR3 reads CASSQTTGNTIYF. The CDR3, as DNA: TGTGCCAGCAGCCAAACTACAGGGAACACCATATATTTT.

This rearrangement joins TRBV6-1 to TRBJ1-1, with D unclear. V lost 3 bases and J lost 7, with 12 bases in between. CDR1 is MNHNS and CDR2 is SASEGT in the germline V gene. The CDR3 covers 13 residues. CDR3 in amino acids: CASSDSEAGEAFF. The CDR3 DNA is TGTGCCAGCAGTGATTCGGAGGCAGGTGAAGCTTTCTTT.

This clonotype was seen a handful of times. This chain links TRBV4-1 with TRBJ2-2; 9 bases map to TRBD2. This CDR3 is 16 amino acids long. V was pared by 1 base and J by 6 bases, with 6 bases of the junction left unmatched. Germline V gene lookup returns CDR1 MGHRA and CDR2 YSYEKL. The CDR3 reads CASSQGRGLAAGELFF. The CDR3 nucleotides are TGCGCCAGCAGCCAAGGGCGGGGACTAGCAGCCGGGGAGCTGTTTTTT.

The genes are TRBV12-3 or TRBV12-4 and TRBJ1-6; D remains unclear. The length of the CDR3 is 15 residues. The V end lost 7 bases, the J end lost 9 bases, and 19 bases lay between the germline ends. The CDR3: CASKTSDAASSPLHF. In DNA, the CDR3 is TGTGCCAGCAAAACCTCAGACGCGGCCAGTTCACCCCTCCACTTT.

This clonotype appeared many times. The chain has TRBV7-2 and TRBJ1-1; 7 bases are a match to TRBD1. Trimming removed 5 bases from V and 5 bases from J; junction bases left unmatched: 8. Germline lookup yields CDR1 SGHTA and CDR2 FQGNSA. CDR3 length equals 14 residues. Here the CDR3 DNA reads TGTGCCAGCAGCCCCGGGACAGTTGAAACTGAAGCTTTCTTT. Protein: CASSPGTVETEAFF.

V is TRBV6-1 and J is TRBJ2-7; D ambiguous. Trimming left V 8 bases short and J 4 bases short, with 9 bases between. This CDR3 spans 11 amino acids. The germline CDR1 and CDR2 sequences are MNHNS and SASEGT. The CDR3 protein is CASQGLYEQYF. CDR3 nucleotide sequence: TGTGCCAGCCAAGGATTATACGAGCAGTACTTC.

The table lists this clonotype with many counts. The rearrangement uses TRBV12-3 or TRBV12-4 and TRBJ1-5; D is ambiguous. CDR3 length: 12 amino acids. V lost 6 bases to trimming and J lost 6 bases, with 9 bases between them. The CDR3 region has the DNA TGTGCCAGCAGGGGCTTGGGTCAGCCCCAGCATTTT. Its protein product is CASRGLGQPQHF.

This clonotype was found many times. The rearrangement links TRBV11-2 to TRBJ1-1, with no clear D. Between the trimmed V and J ends, which lost 2 bases and 0 bases, there was a span of 16 bases. The V gene's germline CDR1 is SGHAT and CDR2 FQNNGV. The CDR3 length is 17 residues. The CDR3 sequence: CASSLSVSMHLNTEAFF. DNA for the CDR3: TGTGCCAGCAGCTTATCTGTCTCAATGCACCTGAACACTGAAGCTTTCTTT.

This clonotype was observed at least ten times. This chain links TRBV29-1 with TRBJ2-5; the match to TRBD2 covers 11 bases. The length of the CDR3 is 14 residues. Germline CDR1 SQVTM, CDR2 ANQGSEA. V was clipped by 4 bases and J by 5 bases; unmatched bases: 6. CDR3 sequence: CSVGLAGQRETQYF. The CDR3 bases are TGCAGCGTTGGACTAGCGGGGCAAAGGGAGACCCAGTACTTC.

The chain is built from TRBV11-2 and TRBJ2-7; TRBD2 aligns across 7 bases. The CDR3 totals 13 residues. Trimming at V came to 0 bases and at J to 5 bases, leaving 1 base not matched to a gene. CDR1 is SGHAT and CDR2 is FQNNGV in the germline V gene. The CDR3 nucleotides are TGTGCCAGCAGCTTAGATGGGGGGGACGAGCAGTACTTC. Amino acids: CASSLDGGDEQYF.

A note on this clonotype: One end of the junction varies from germline; a read error may be responsible. The chain joins TRBV29-1 to TRBJ2-5; 10 nucleotides agree with TRBD1. The CDR3 runs 14 residues. Germline CDR1 reads SQVTM; CDR2 reads ANQGSEA. CDR3 sequence (DNA): TGCAGCGTTGAAAGGGACAGGGGATGGGAGACACAGTACTTC. This sequence encodes CSVERDRGWETQYF. The whole variable domain, filled in from reference TRBV29-1 and TRBJ2-5, reads SAVISQKPSRDICQRGTSLTIQCQVDSQVTMMFWYRQQPGQSLTLIATANQGSEATYESGFVIDKFPISRPNLTFSTLTVSNMSPEDSSIYLCSVERDRGWETQYFGPGTRLLVL.

Many counts were recorded for this clonotype. This sequence joins TRBV6-5 and TRBJ2-4, with D perhaps matching TRBD1 or TRBD2 (5 bases each). This CDR3 region has 15 residues. Germline lookup yields CDR1 MNHEY and CDR2 SVGAGI. V was trimmed by 8 bases and J by 3 bases, leaving 17 bases between them. In DNA form, the CDR3 reads TGTGCCAGCTGGGGTGGGACGGAACACAAAAACATTCAGTACTTC. This translates into CASWGGTEHKNIQYF.

This clonotype was detected many times. V and J are TRBV27 and TRBJ2-7; the D is unclear. V dropped 2 bases and J dropped 2 bases, with 10 bases sitting between them. CDR1 and CDR2 from the germline V gene are MNHEY and SMNVEV (reference sequence). This CDR3 has 14 amino acids. CDR3 DNA: TGTGCCAGCAGTTTAACTCAGGCCACCTACGAGCAGTACTTC. This sequence encodes CASSLTQATYEQYF.

Many counts were recorded for this clonotype. The J gene is TRBJ2-5, the V gene TRBV2, with TRBD1 as a possible D gene (5 bases). Germline assignment: CDR1 SNHLY and CDR2 FYNNEI. Trimming took 3 bases from V and 1 from J, leaving 9 bases between them. The length of the CDR3 is 14 residues. Written as DNA, the CDR3 is TGTGCCAGCAGTGAGGACACAAGCCAAGAGACCCAGTACTTC. It yields the protein CASSEDTSQETQYF.

The chain carries TRBV27 and TRBJ2-7, with D hard to call. Trimming cost V 1 base and J 2 bases, with 24 bases left between them. The CDR3 runs 19 residues. CDR1 is MNHEY and CDR2 is SMNVEV in the germline V gene (reference sequence). CDR3 region: CASSLFGSARLRPTYEQYF. DNA of the CDR3: TGTGCCAGCAGTTTATTTGGCAGCGCCAGACTTCGACCTACCTACGAGCAGTACTTC.

This clonotype was counted ten times or more. This chain links TRBV12-3 or TRBV12-4 with TRBJ2-4, with D hard to call. The germline V and J ends were trimmed by 4 bases and 3 bases, with 13 bases remaining between them. CDR3 length: 15 amino acids. The CDR3 is CASSSLGSLKNIQYF. CDR3 nucleotides: TGTGCCAGCAGTTCCCTTGGGTCTCTCAAAAACATTCAGTACTTC.

This clonotype has ten or more counts. V usage is TRBV12-3 or TRBV12-4 and J usage is TRBJ2-2; weak D call: TRBD1 (5 bases). V lost 8 bases, J lost 0 bases, and 10 bases lay in between. The CDR3 is 14 residues long. Here the CDR3 reads CASWLTANTGELFF. CDR3 DNA: TGTGCCAGCTGGTTGACAGCGAACACCGGGGAGCTGTTTTTT.

Ten or more counts support this clonotype. The rearrangement uses TRBV18 and TRBJ1-2; D is possibly TRBD1 (6 bases). V was cut by 6 bases and J by 6 bases, with 17 bases left in between. The length of the CDR3 is 14 residues. Germline V CDR1 and CDR2: KGHSH, LQKENI. CDR3 nucleotides: TGTGCCAGCTCGGCGGACAGCACCTCGAATGGCTACACCTTC. It is translated as CASSADSTSNGYTF.

This sequence joins TRBV7-8 and TRBJ2-7; D perhaps matches TRBD1 (6 bases). The CDR3 extends over 18 amino acids. V dropped 1 base and J dropped 3 bases, with 22 bases sitting between them. Germline loops: CDR1 SGHVS, CDR2 FQNEAQ. The CDR3 spells CASSLGRPGHKSFYEQYF. Here the CDR3 DNA reads TGTGCCAGCAGCTTAGGGCGCCCGGGACACAAGAGTTTCTACGAGCAGTACTTC.

This clonotype showed up many times. V gene TRBV28 combines with J gene TRBJ2-5; 11 nucleotides line up with TRBD2. This CDR3 is built from 15 residues. V was pared by 4 bases and J by 2 bases, with 3 bases of the junction left unmatched. Germline V gives CDR1 MDHEN, CDR2 SYDVKM. CDR3 loop: CASSSPSGGQETQYF. In nucleotides, the CDR3 is TGTGCCAGCAGTTCGCCTAGCGGGGGGCAAGAGACCCAGTACTTC. Full variable domain (rest looked up from reference TRBV28 and TRBJ2-5): DVKVTQSSRYLVKRTGEKVFLECVQDMDHENMFWYRQDPGLGLRLIYFSYDVKMKEKGDIPEGYSVSREKKERFSLILESASTNQTSMYLCASSSPSGGQETQYFGPGTRLLVL.

The chain uses TRBV12-3 or TRBV12-4 and TRBJ2-5; 8 bases map to TRBD2. V gave up 6 bases and J gave up 5 bases; unmatched junction bases: 5. This CDR3 is 13 amino acids long. The CDR3: CASRLSGMETQYF. CDR3 bases: TGTGCCAGCAGACTTAGCGGGATGGAGACCCAGTACTTC.

At least ten counts were recorded for this clonotype. V is TRBV27 and J is TRBJ2-7, with 9 bases aligning to TRBD2. Germline V gives CDR1 MNHEY, CDR2 SMNVEV (reference sequence). There are 14 residues in the CDR3. The junction had 2 bases not matched to a gene; V was cut back by 3 bases and J by 2 bases. CDR3 amino acids: CASSFSGRPYEQYF. CDR3 sequence (DNA): TGTGCCAGCAGTTTCAGCGGGAGGCCCTACGAGCAGTACTTC.

The sample holds many counts of this clonotype. The chain has TRBV6-2 or TRBV6-3 and TRBJ1-2, with a possible D match to TRBD1 (6 bases). The CDR3 runs 16 residues. Germline CDR1 and CDR2: MNHEY and SVGEGT. V was shortened by 2 bases and J by 4 bases, with 17 bases between the two germline ends. CDR3 DNA: TGTGCCAGCAGTTACCCCCCAGGGGTCCGCGGCTATGGCTACACCTTC. Its protein product is CASSYPPGVRGYGYTF.

This clonotype was recorded at least ten times. The CDR3 nucleotides read TGCAGCGTTAGGACCGATATGAACACTGAAGCTTTCTTT. Encoded protein: CSVRTDMNTEAFF. V gene TRBV29-1 combines with J gene TRBJ1-1; D gene ambiguous. From germline, CDR1 is SQVTM and CDR2 ANQGSEA. CDR3 size: 13 residues. Trimming removed 5 bases at V and 0 bases at J, with 10 bases between.